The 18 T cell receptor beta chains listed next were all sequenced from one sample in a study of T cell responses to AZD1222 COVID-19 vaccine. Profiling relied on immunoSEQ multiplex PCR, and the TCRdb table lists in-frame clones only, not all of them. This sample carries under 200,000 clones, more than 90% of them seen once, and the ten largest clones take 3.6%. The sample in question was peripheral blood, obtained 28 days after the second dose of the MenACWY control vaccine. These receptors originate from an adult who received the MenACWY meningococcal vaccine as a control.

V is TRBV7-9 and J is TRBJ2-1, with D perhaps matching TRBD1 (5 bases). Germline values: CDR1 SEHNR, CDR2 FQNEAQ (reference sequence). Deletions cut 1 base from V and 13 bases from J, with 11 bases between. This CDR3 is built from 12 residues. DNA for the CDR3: TGTGCCAGCAGCTTAGATCAGGGCAATCAGTTCTTC. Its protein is CASSLDQGNQFF.

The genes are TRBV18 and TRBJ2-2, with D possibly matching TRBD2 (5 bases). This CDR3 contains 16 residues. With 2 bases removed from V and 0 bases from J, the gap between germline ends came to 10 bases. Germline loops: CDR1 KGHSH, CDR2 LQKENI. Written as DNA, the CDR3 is TGTGCCAGCTCACCAAACGGACTGTCGAACACCGGGGAGCTGTTTTTT. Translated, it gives CASSPNGLSNTGELFF.

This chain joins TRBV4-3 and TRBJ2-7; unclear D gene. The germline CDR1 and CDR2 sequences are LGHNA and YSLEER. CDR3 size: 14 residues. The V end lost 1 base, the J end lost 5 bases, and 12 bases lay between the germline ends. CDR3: CASSQAARSNEQYF. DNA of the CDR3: TGCGCCAGCAGCCAAGCAGCTAGATCTAACGAGCAGTACTTC.

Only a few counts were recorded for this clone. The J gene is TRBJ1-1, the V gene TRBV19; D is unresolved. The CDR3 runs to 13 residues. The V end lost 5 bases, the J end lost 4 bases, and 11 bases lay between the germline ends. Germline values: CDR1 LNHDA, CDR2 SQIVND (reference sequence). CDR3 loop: CASSPLVGTEAFF. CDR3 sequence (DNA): TGTGCCAGTAGTCCCCTAGTGGGCACTGAAGCTTTCTTT.

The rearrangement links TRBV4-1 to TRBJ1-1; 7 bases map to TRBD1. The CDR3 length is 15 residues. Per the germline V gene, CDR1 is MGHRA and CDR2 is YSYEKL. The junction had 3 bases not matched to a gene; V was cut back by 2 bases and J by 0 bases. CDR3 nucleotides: TGCGCCAGCAGCCAAACAGGGGAGTTGAACACTGAAGCTTTCTTT. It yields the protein CASSQTGELNTEAFF.

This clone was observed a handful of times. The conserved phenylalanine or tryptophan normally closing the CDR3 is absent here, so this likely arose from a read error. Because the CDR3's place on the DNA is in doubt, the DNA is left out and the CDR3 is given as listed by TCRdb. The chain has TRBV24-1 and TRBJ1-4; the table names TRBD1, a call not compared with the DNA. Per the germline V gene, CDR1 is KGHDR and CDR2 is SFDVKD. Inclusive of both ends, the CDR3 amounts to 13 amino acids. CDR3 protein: CATSDLRGLVSCL.

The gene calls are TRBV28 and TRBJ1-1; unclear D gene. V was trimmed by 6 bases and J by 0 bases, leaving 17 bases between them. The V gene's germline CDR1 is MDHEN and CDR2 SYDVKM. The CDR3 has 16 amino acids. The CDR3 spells CASSPPRRTVNTEAFF. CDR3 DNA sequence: TGTGCCAGCAGCCCCCCCCGCCGAACTGTGAACACTGAAGCTTTCTTT.

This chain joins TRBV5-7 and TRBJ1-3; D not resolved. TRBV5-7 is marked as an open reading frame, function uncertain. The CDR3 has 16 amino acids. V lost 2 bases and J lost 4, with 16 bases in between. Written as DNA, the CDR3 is TGTGCCAGCAGCTTTAGGGTCGCCAAGGAAGGAAACACCATATATTTT. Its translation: CASSFRVAKEGNTIYF.

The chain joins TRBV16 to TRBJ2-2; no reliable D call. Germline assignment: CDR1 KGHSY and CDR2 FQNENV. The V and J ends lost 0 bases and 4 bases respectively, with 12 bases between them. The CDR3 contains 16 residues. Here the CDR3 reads CASSQSRADTTGELFF. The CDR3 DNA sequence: TGTGCCAGCAGCCAATCTCGCGCGGATACCACCGGGGAGCTGTTTTTT.

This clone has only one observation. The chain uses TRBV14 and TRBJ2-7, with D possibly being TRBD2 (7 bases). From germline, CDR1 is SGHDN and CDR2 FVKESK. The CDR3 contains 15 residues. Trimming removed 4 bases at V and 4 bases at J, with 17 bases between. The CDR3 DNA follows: TGTGCCAGCAGCCTTGGGGGGGCGCTTGGGTACGAGCAGTACTTC. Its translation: CASSLGGALGYEQYF. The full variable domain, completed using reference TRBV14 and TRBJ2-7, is EAGVTQFPSHSVIEKGQTVTLRCDPISGHDNLYWYRRVMGKEIKFLLHFVKESKQDESGMPNNRFLAERTGGTYSTLKVQPAELEDSGVYFCASSLGGALGYEQYFGPGTRLTVT.

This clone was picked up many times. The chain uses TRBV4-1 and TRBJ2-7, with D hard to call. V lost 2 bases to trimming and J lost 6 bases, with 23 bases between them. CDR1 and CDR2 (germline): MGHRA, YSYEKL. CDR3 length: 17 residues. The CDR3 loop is CASSQTDMGFISGEQYF. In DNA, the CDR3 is TGCGCCAGCAGCCAAACCGATATGGGATTCATTTCGGGCGAGCAGTACTTC.

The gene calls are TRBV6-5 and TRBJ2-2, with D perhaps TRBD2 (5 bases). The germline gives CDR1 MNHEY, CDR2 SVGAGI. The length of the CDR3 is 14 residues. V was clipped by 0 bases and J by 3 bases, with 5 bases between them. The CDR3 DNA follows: TGTGCCAGCAGTTACTCGAGGGACACCGGGGAGCTGTTTTTT. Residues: CASSYSRDTGELFF.

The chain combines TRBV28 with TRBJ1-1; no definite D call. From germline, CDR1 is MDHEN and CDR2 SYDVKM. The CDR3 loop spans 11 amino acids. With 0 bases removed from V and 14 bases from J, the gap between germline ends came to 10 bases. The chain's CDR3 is CASSLWTDSFF. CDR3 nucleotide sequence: TGTGCCAGCAGTTTATGGACGGACTCCTTCTTT.

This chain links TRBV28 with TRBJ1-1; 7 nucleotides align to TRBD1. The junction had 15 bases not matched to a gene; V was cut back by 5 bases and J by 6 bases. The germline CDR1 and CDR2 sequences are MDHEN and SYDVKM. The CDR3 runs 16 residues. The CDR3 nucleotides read TGTGCCAGCAGTGCTTCACAGGGGTGGACCGGGGCTGAAGCTTTCTTT. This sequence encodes CASSASQGWTGAEAFF.

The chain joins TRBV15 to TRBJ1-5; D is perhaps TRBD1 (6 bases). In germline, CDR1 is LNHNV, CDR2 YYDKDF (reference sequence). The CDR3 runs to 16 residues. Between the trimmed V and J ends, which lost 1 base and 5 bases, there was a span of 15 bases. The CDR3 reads CATSRVQGSGYQPQHF. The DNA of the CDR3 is TGTGCCACCAGCAGAGTACAGGGTTCTGGTTATCAGCCCCAGCATTTT.

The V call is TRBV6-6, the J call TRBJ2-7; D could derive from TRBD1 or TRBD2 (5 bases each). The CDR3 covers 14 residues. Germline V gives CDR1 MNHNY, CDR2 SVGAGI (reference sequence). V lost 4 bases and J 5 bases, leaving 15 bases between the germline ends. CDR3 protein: CASSSARGVDEQYF. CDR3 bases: TGTGCCAGCAGTTCGGCAAGGGGAGTTGACGAGCAGTACTTC.

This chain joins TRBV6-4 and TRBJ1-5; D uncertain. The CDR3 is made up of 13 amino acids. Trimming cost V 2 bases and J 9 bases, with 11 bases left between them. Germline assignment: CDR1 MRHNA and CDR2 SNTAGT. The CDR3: CASSDGQGRPQHF. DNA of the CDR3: TGTGCCAGCAGTGACGGGCAAGGGAGGCCCCAGCATTTT.

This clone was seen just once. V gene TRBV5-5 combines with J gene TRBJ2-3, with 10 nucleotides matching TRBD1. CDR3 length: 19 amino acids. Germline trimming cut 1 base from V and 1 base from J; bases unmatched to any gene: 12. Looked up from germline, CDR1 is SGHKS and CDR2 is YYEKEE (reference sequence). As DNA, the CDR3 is TGTGCCAGCAGCTTGTTGAGACAGGGGGCCGGGGTTCGCACAGATACGCAGTATTTT. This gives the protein CASSLLRQGAGVRTDTQYF.